This T cell receptor beta chain came from a study of blood T cell repertoires in COVID-19. This table comes from immunoSEQ multiplex PCR, and its TCRdb copy is limited to in-frame clones, with some not included. The table includes about 440,000 clones, 70% to 90% detected once. This receptor was taken from a woman under 30 with acute COVID-19. The sequenced sample was PBMCs or T cells enriched from blood (not recorded which).

The chain's CDR3 is CASSPVLAGELNEQFF. CDR3 nucleotides: TGTGCCAGCAGCCCAGTCCTAGCGGGAGAATTGAATGAGCAGTTCTTC. The chain couples TRBV5-4 to TRBJ2-1; TRBD2 agrees at 10 bases. The CDR3 length is 16 residues. The ends lost 4 bases at V and 7 bases at J; junction bases unmatched: 11. The V gene's germline CDR1 is SGHNT and CDR2 YYREEE (reference sequence).